This T cell receptor beta chain was captured by sequencing in a study of blood T cell repertoires in COVID-19 (dated by TCRdb to 2019 to 2021). For the study in its entirety: Samples covering the acute and convalescent phases of COVID-19 were provided by collaborators in the United States, Italy and Spain. The prospective study material was composed of cDNA or gDNA derived from T cells, B-cell-depleted T cells, or PBMCs. The dataset comprised deeply sampled blood TCRbeta repertoires from subjects exposed to, actively infected with, or recovered from COVID-19. The repertoires were released in a freely available public database intended as a resource for research on the immune response to SARS-CoV-2. Samples were obtained from the ongoing ImmuneRACE study (first 160 participants) and from 1,000 to 1,500 subjects provided by 6 global collaborators. Nearly every sample came with metadata listing a de-identified subject ID, COVID-19 status, age in years and sex. HLA class I and class II types, where available, came from metadata supplied by the sample provider rather than from assay-based typing.

About this clone itself: Its antigen specificity is not known. No base qualities exist here, and no much larger clone lies one base off it.

From the cysteine through the phenylalanine, the CDR3 covers 15 amino acids. Just the 45-base CDR3 DNA is kept, in frame starting at base 1. CDR1 and CDR2 (MNHEY, SVGAGI) derive from the germline V gene. V and J lose 6 bases and 6 bases, and a span of 21 bases separates them. TCRbeta CDR3 regions were amplified from genomic DNA using the immunoSEQ Assay, a bias-controlled multiplex PCR. As for how the authors treated the data: Nucleated cell counts per sample were estimated from amplification of reference gene primers within the assay. To quantify the absolute abundance of each unique TCRbeta CDR3 rearrangement, sequence reads were collapsed and filtered. Productive Simpson clonality was computed per sample as the square root of Simpson's diversity index over productive rearrangements. Held by TCRdb, this immuneACCESS table contains in-frame sequences only and omits some clones. Under half of the omission traces to an unresolved V gene where checked; the cause of the rest is unknown. D and trimming were read from the DNA, whereas the V and J calls and clone size are those reported in that table. The sample has about 250,000 clones on record, around 90% of them singletons. The ten most abundant clones make up 1.5% to 2% of the sample.

Enrolling through a virtual design, the prospective study's participants ranged in age from roughly 18 to 100 years and lived across 20 to 25 United States geographic areas. In the prospective study, participants were assigned to cohorts based on the clinical history participants reported in a screening survey and a study questionnaire. ImmuneRACE Cohort 3 recovered participants were defined by two consecutive negative NP/OP PCR tests, healthcare professional clearance, or symptom resolution. Each participant in the prospective study had whole blood, serum and a nasopharyngeal or oropharyngeal swab collected by mobile phlebotomists. Over an approximately two-month period, participants in the prospective study had the option of providing additional blood draws and questionnaires. Prospective study blood samples were shipped either frozen or at room temperature before DNA extraction. On the study overall, not on this receptor specifically: The amount of clinical and demographic metadata varied by source and participant and was provided uncurated.

The clonotype comes from a woman aged 18-30 years who had recovered from COVID-19. Input material: PBMCs or T cells enriched from blood (not recorded which). The V and J segments used are TRBV6-5 and TRBJ2-7; the D gene is not confidently resolved. In nucleotide form, the sequence is TGTGCCAGCAGCGTGACGCTAGGTGCGCTGGCCGAGCAGTACTTC. The encoded protein is CASSVTLGALAEQYF.